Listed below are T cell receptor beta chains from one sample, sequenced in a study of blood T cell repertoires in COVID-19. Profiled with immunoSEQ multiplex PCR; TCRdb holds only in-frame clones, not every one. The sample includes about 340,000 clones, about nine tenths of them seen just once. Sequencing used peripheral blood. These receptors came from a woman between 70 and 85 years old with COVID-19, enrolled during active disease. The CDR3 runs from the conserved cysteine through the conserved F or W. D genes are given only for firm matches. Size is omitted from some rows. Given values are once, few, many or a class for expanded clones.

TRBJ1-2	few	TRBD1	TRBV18	TGTGCCAGCTCACCACAGGGACAGGGTACCTATGGCTACACCTTC	CASSPQGQGTYGYTF
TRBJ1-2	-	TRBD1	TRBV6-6	TGTGCCAGCAGTTACCCGACAGGGTATGGCTACACCTTC	CASSYPTGYGYTF
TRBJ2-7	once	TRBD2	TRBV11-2	TGTGCCAGCAGCTCTAGCGGGGGGCTCGCCTACGAGCAGTACTTC	CASSSSGGLAYEQYF
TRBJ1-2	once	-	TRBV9	TGTGCCAGCACCCCTGTCCCTAACTATGGCTACACCTTC	CASTPVPNYGYTF
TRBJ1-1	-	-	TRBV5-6	TGTGCCAGCAGCTTGGGGGCCTTCACTGAAGCTTTCTTT	CASSLGAFTEAFF
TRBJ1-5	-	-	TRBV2	TGTGCCAGCAGTGCCCAGGGCCCCGATTATCCCCAGCATTTT	CASSAQGPDYPQHF
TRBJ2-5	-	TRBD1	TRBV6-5	TGTGCCAGCAGTTCCCGGACAGGAGAGACCCAGTACTTC	CASSSRTGETQYF
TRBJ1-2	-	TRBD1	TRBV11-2	TGTGCCAGCAGCCTCAACATGGGACAGGGAGGCTATGGCTACACCTTC	CASSLNMGQGGYGYTF
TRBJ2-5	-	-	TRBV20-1	TGCAGTGCTCCCCGGCAAGAGACCCAGTACTTC	CSAPRQETQYF
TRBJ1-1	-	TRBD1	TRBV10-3	TGTGCCATCAGTGAGTCGACAGGGGCGATGAACACTGAAGCTTTCTTT	CAISESTGAMNTEAFF
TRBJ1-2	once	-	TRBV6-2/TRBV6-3	TGTGCCAGCAGCCCCGCCGCGGGGATTGGCTATGGCTACACCTTC	CASSPAAGIGYGYTF
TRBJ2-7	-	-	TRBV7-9	TGTGCCAGCACCCTGGGGGCAACGGGCGAGCAGTACTTC	CASTLGATGEQYF
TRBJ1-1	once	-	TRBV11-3	TGTGCCAGCAGCTCCTTAACAGGCACTGAAGCTTTCTTT	CASSSLTGTEAFF
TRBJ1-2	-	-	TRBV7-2	TGTGCCAGCAGCTTAGGCCCTCTTGCGGACTCTAACTATGGCTACACCTTC	CASSLGPLADSNYGYTF
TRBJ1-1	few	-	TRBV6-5	TGTGCCAGCAGTTACACCGGGTTCACTGAAGCTTTCTTT	CASSYTGFTEAFF
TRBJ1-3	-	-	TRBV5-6	TGTGCCAGCAGCTTGGCCCTTCCCTCTGGAAACACCATATATTTT	CASSLALPSGNTIYF